This passage covers 12 T cell receptor beta chains from one sample sequenced in a study of control samples from healthy donors and cancer patients. Clones were sequenced by immunoSEQ multiplex PCR, and TCRdb holds only the in-frame ones, with some missing. The sample holds tens of thousands of clones, roughly 84% seen once. Source material: blood. Receptor source: a man in his fifties in good health.

The chain recombines TRBV15 with TRBJ2-5; D unresolved. The germline V gene encodes CDR1 LNHNV and CDR2 YYDKDF (reference sequence). This CDR3 contains 11 residues. Trimming pared 4 bases from V and 1 base from J, leaving 1 base between. The CDR3 sequence is CATSIQETQYF. The CDR3 DNA sequence: TGTGCCACCAGCATCCAAGAGACCCAGTACTTC.

The V call is TRBV28, the J call TRBJ2-2, with 7 nucleotides matching TRBD2. Germline V gene lookup returns CDR1 MDHEN and CDR2 SYDVKM. The CDR3 sequence is 18 residues long. The ends lost 1 base at V and 4 bases at J; junction bases unmatched: 12. The CDR3, as DNA: TGTGCCAGCAGTTTATTCGGTAGCGCGGGAGATCTCACCGGGGAGCTGTTTTTT. Its protein is CASSLFGSAGDLTGELFF.

This clone was seen only a few times. The chain uses TRBV7-9 and TRBJ2-7; D unclear. The CDR3 length is 14 residues. V dropped 5 bases and J dropped 3 bases, with 14 bases sitting between them. CDR1 and CDR2 (germline): SEHNR, FQNEAQ (reference sequence). The DNA for the CDR3 is TGTGCCAGCAGCCCACAGTATCCCCTCTACGAGCAGTACTTC. This sequence encodes CASSPQYPLYEQYF.

The chain carries TRBV25-1 and TRBJ1-4; D call uncertain. The germline V and J ends were trimmed by 2 bases and 3 bases, with 13 bases remaining between them. Germline V gene data show CDR1 as MGHDK and CDR2 as SYGVNS. CDR3 length equals 16 residues. The CDR3 DNA follows: TGTGCCAGCAGTGAAATTGGCGGCAGTTCTAATGAAAAACTGTTTTTT. Translated: CASSEIGGSSNEKLFF.

This chain uses TRBV2 with TRBJ1-2; 9 bases fit TRBD1. Trimming removed 8 bases from V and 3 bases from J; junction bases left unmatched: 4. Germline assignment: CDR1 SNHLY and CDR2 FYNNEI. The CDR3 totals 13 residues. The CDR3 region is CASLRTGDYGYTF. The CDR3 DNA sequence: TGTGCCAGCCTGAGGACAGGGGACTATGGCTACACCTTC.

This chain connects TRBV6-6 to TRBJ1-5, with TRBD1 matching over 10 bases. The germline CDR1 and CDR2 sequences are MNHNY and SVGAGI (reference sequence). The CDR3 loop spans 16 amino acids. Trimming cost V 5 bases and J 5 bases; bases outside gene matches: 9. CDR3: CASSPNGDRGHQPQHF. CDR3 nucleotide sequence: TGTGCCAGCAGTCCCAACGGAGACAGGGGGCATCAGCCCCAGCATTTT.

This rearrangement joins TRBV2 to TRBJ1-6; TRBD1 matches at 8 bases. V dropped 4 bases and J dropped 7; count of bases not matched to a gene: 6. CDR1 and CDR2 from the germline V gene are SNHLY and FYNNEI. The CDR3 runs 15 residues. In nucleotides, the CDR3 is TGTGCCAGCAGTGGGAACAGGGGGGTGAATTCACCCCTCCACTTT. Amino acids: CASSGNRGVNSPLHF.

The chain links TRBV19 to TRBJ2-7; 7 nucleotides line up with TRBD2. Germline V CDR1 and CDR2: LNHDA, SQIVND (reference sequence). The CDR3 consists of 14 residues. With 5 bases clipped from V and 7 bases from J, the junction kept 11 bases outside the gene matches. CDR3 in amino acids: CASSFTSVVGEQYF. The CDR3 DNA is TGTGCCAGTAGTTTTACTAGCGTCGTAGGGGAGCAGTACTTC.

The chain uses TRBV9 and TRBJ2-3, with 7 bases lining up with TRBD2. The CDR3 is 14 amino acids. Germline CDR1 reads SGDLS; CDR2 reads YYNGEE. V lost 3 bases, J lost 2 bases, and 3 bases stayed unmatched. The CDR3, as DNA: TGTGCCAGCAGCGCAGGGACTACCACAGATACGCAGTATTTT. Protein: CASSAGTTTDTQYF.

CDR3 nucleotide sequence: TGTGCCAGCAGAGATAGCGGGAGTGGCGAGCAGTACTTC. Translated, it gives CASRDSGSGEQYF. The chain is built from TRBV12-3 or TRBV12-4 and TRBJ2-7; TRBD2 aligns across 9 bases. V shed 6 bases, J shed 6 bases, and the junction held 6 bases outside the gene matches. The CDR3 loop spans 13 amino acids.

The CDR3 DNA sequence: TGTGCCTGGAGTTCAGTCTCTGGAAACACCATATATTTT. Protein: CAWSSVSGNTIYF. The chain is built from TRBV30 and TRBJ1-3; the D is unclear. Between the trimmed V and J ends, which lost 2 bases and 0 bases, there was a span of 5 bases. CDR3 length equals 13 residues. CDR1 is GTSNPN and CDR2 is SVGIG in the germline V gene (reference sequence).

The rearrangement links TRBV7-8 to TRBJ2-3; D ambiguous. In germline, CDR1 is SGHVS, CDR2 FQNEAQ. V lost 5 bases to trimming and J lost 6 bases, with 9 bases between them. This CDR3 has 12 residues. The CDR3 sequence: CASSPSGDTQYF. The CDR3 region has the DNA TGTGCCAGCAGCCCGTCTGGGGATACGCAGTATTTT.